Listed below are T cell receptor beta chains from one sample, sequenced in a study of CXCR3-negative and CXCR3-positive naive CD8 T cells. TCRdb re-analyzed the 5' RACE reads; it lists each CDR3 protein once, without DNA. This table lists 70,000 to 100,000 distinct CDR3 sequences. The sequenced sample consisted of naive CXCR3- CD8+ T cells from blood. Source of these receptors: a human donor in good health. Some clones in this sample may be carry-over from other donors' samples. The CDR3 runs from the conserved cysteine through the conserved F or W.

j_call v_call cdr3_aa
TRBJ2-1 TRBV7-9 CASSLRIDPDNEQFF
TRBJ2-1 TRBV29-1 CSVAGLAGGRGSYNEQFF
TRBJ1-2 TRBV20-1 CSALLLDRGLGYTF
TRBJ2-7 TRBV29-1 CSVVGALAYEQYF
TRBJ2-5 TRBV28 CAIQAGGARLEAQETQYF
TRBJ2-7 TRBV28 CASSLIEPAHEQYF
TRBJ2-3 TRBV28 CASSLSALSTDTQYF
TRBJ1-1 TRBV10-3 CAISESGEVYTEAFF
TRBJ2-1 TRBV5-1 CASSLGTSSYNEQFF
TRBJ2-1 TRBV14 CASSDRQGYNEQFF
TRBJ2-3 TRBV5-5 CASSTSFSPDTQYF
TRBJ1-6 TRBV6-5 CASKPTPSSYNSPLHF
TRBJ2-2 TRBV6-5 CASSPLNTGELFF
TRBJ2-2 TRBV7-9 CASSSLTSGGSNTGELFF